The T cell receptor beta chain under discussion was sequenced for a study of T cell responses to AZD1222 COVID-19 vaccine (dated by TCRdb to the early 2020s). About the full investigation: Because spike-specific TCR depth and breadth did not differ between the two schedules, AZD1222 recipients who got a second dose at roughly 4 weeks were pooled with those who got a second dose at roughly 12 weeks. TCR sequencing covered 233 trial participants: 200 to 210 given two doses of AZD1222 and around 25 given two doses of MenACWY control vaccine. Trial participants were enrolled into age subgroups of 18-55, 56-69 and 70-plus years, which contained around 150, 29 and 61 TCR-sequenced participants, respectively. Results and caveats for the whole study, not just this receptor: A significant rise in spike-specific TCR breadth and depth was observed after two AZD1222 doses relative to day 0 and relative to MenACWY recipients. Conclusions about previously exposed vaccinees were limited because only 5 or 6 AZD1222 recipients were SARS-CoV-2 seropositive at baseline. The vaccine-associated CD4 TCRs covered the entire spike protein, and the dominant responses fell in regions 160-218 and 743-854. In the small 56-69-year group, the increase in depth fell short of significance, most likely because of low power. Epitopes outside the regions mutated in the B.1.351 and B.1.1.7 variants were reportedly recognized by nearly half of the unique spike-specific TCRs. Participants were mostly white British and included more females than males, and it was suggested by the authors that clonal diversity may have been underestimated. Because no samples from the day 14 peak response were available, repertoires could be characterized only after the peak T cell response.

With respect to this clone: No cognate antigen has been identified for it. There are no base qualities to consult, and no much larger clone falls within one base.

The CDR3 regions of human TCRbeta chains were analyzed by immunosequencing. The authors' analysis ran thus. TCRs in the repertoires were matched against a reference library of SARS-CoV-2-specific TCRs that had been generated with the MIRA antigen-specificity platform. Breadth was defined as the fraction of unique TCRs that were SARS-CoV-2-associated, and depth was defined as the fraction of total T cells that were SARS-CoV-2-associated. Each spike-specific TCR was assigned to its reactive spike region and to a CD4 or CD8 class using the MIRA data. Log10-transformed breadth and depth values were compared by one-way ANOVA with Sidak's multiple comparisons tests. TCRdb mirrors the immuneACCESS table, restricted to in-frame sequences. Some clones are absent from its copies; in checked studies, under half trace to an unresolved V gene, and the reason for the others is unknown. That table supplies the V and J calls and clone size; D and trimming were determined from the DNA. The sample data list 100,000 to 150,000 clones, and 90% to 95% of these were observed just once. Under 2% of the sample is held by the ten biggest clonotypes.

The meaning of the sample's time point label: baseline before first vaccination. Samples from vaccinated people were obtained from the UK trials COV001 and COV002, which included a single-blind randomized controlled phase 2/3 trial of AZD1222 (ChAdOx1 nCoV-19) in healthy adults. For TCRbeta chain sequencing, PBMC samples were collected from trial participants at day 0 and at day 28 after the second dose. For this chain, trimming is 0 bases at the V end and 7 bases at the J end, and the number of junction bases without a gene match is 5. The CDR3 covers 15 residues, taking in both the cysteine and the phenylalanine. The sequence is cut down to CDR3 DNA, 45 bases in frame from base 1. The germline V gene provides CDR1 SGHRS and CDR2 YFSETQ.

This clonotype was obtained from an adult in good health. The chain joins TRBV5-1 to TRBJ2-2; TRBD1 aligns with 8 central bases. The sample in question was peripheral blood, obtained on day 0 of AZD1222 vaccination. CDR3 region: CASSLVAGGSGELFF. The sequenced DNA is TGCGCCAGCAGCTTGGTGGCAGGGGGCAGCGGGGAGCTGTTTTTT.